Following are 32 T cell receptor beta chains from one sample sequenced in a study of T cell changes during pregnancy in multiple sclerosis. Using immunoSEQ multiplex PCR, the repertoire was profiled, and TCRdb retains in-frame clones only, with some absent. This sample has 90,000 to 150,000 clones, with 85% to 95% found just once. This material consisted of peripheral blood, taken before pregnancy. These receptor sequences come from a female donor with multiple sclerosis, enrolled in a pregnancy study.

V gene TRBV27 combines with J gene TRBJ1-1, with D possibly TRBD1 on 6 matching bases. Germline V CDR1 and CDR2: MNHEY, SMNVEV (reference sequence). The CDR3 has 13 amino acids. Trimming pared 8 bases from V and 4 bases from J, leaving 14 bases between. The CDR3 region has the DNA TGTGCCAGCTACAGGGAATTGGGCACTGAAGCTTTCTTT. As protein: CASYRELGTEAFF.

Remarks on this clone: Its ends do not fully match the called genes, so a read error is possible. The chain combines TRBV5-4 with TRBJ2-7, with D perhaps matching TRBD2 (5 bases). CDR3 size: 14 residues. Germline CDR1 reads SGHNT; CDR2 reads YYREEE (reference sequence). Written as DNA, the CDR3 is TGCGCCAGCAGCCAAGAGACGGGGTCCTACGAGCAGTACTTC. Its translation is CASSQETGSYEQYF.

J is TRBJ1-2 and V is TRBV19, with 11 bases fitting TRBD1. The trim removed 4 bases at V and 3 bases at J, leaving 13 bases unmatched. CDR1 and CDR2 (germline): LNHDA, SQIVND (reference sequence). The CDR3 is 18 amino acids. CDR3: CASSTRGQGARRDYGYTF. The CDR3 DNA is TGTGCCAGTAGTACCCGTGGACAGGGGGCGAGGAGGGACTATGGCTACACCTTC.

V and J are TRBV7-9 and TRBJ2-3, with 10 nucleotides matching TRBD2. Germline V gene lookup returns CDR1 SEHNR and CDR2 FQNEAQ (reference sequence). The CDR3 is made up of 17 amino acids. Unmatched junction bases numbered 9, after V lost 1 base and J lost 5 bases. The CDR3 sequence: CASSLGGGAGGQDTQYF. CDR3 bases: TGTGCCAGCAGCTTAGGGGGAGGAGCGGGGGGGCAAGATACGCAGTATTTT.

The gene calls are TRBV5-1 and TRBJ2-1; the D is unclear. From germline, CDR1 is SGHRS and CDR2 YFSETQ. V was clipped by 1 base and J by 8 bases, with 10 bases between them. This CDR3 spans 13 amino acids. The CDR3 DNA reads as TGCGCCAGCAGCTTGCCCTCACTCGATGAGCAGTTCTTC. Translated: CASSLPSLDEQFF.

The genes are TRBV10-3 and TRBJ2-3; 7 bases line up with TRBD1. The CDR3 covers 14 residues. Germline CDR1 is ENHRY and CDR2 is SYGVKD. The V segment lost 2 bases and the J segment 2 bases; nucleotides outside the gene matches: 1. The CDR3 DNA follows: TGTGCCATCAGTGAGGAGGGGGCCACAGATACGCAGTATTTT. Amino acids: CAISEEGATDTQYF.

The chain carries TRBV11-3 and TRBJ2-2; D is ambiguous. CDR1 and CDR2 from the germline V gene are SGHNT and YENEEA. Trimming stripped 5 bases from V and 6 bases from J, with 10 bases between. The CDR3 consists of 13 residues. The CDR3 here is CASSHRRSGELFF. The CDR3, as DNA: TGTGCCAGCAGCCACCGTCGGTCCGGGGAGCTGTTTTTT.

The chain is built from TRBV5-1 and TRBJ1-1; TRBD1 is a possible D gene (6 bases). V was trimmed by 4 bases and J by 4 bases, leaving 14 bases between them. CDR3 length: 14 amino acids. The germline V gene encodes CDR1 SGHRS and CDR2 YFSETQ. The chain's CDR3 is CASSHGTFSTEAFF. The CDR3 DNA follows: TGCGCCAGCAGCCATGGGACATTTTCCACTGAAGCTTTCTTT. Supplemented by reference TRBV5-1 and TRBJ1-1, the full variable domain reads KAGVTQTPRYLIKTRGQQVTLSCSPISGHRSVSWYQQTPGQGLQFLFEYFSETQRNKGNFPGRFSGRQFSNSRSEMNVSTLELGDSALYLCASSHGTFSTEAFFGQGTRLTVV.

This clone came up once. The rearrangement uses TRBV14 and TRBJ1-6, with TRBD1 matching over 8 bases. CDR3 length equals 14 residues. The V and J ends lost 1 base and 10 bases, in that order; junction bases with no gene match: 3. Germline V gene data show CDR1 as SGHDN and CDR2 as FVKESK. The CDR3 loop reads CASSQVRTGSPLHF. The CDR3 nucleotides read TGTGCCAGCAGCCAAGTCAGGACAGGGTCACCCCTCCACTTT.

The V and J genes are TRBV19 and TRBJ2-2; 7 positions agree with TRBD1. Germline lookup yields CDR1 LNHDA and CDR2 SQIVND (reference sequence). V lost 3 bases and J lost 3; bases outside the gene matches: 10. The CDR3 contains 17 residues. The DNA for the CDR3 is TGTGCCAGTAGTATCGCCGTGACAGGGTCAGACACCGGGGAGCTGTTTTTT. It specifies CASSIAVTGSDTGELFF.

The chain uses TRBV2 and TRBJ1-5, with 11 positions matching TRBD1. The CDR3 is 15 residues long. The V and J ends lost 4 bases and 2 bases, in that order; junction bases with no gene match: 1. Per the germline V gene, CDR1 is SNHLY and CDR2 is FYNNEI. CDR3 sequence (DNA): TGTGCCAGCAGTGCGGGACAGGGGGGCAATCAGCCCCAGCATTTT. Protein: CASSAGQGGNQPQHF.

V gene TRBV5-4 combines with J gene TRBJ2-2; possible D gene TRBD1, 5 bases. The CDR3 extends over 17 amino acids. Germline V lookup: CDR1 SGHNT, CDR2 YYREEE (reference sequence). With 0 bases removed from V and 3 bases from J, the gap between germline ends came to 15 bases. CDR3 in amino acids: CASSLGAALGDTGELFF. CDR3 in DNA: TGTGCCAGCAGCTTGGGGGCAGCCTTAGGGGACACCGGGGAGCTGTTTTTT.

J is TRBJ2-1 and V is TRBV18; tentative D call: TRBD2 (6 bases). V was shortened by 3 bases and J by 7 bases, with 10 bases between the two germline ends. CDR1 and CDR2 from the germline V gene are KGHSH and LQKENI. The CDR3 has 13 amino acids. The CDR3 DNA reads TGTGCCAGCTCACCGGGAGGCAGAAATGAGCAGTTCTTC. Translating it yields CASSPGGRNEQFF.

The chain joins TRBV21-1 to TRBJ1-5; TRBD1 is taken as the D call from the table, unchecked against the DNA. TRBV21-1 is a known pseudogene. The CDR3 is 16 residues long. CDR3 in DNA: TGTGCCAGCAGCAAAATGACAGGGGCTAGCAATCAGCCCCAGCATTTT. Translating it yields CASSKMTGASNQPQHF.

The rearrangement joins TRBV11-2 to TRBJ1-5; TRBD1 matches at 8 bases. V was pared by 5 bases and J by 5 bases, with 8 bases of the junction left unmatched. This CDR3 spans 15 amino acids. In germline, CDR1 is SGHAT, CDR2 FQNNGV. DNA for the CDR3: TGTGCCAGCAGCATCGACAGGGGAGACTATCAGCCCCAGCATTTT. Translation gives CASSIDRGDYQPQHF. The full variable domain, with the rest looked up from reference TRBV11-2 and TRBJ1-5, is EAGVAQSPRYKIIEKRQSVAFWCNPISGHATLYWYQQILGQGPKLLIQFQNNGVVDDSQLPKDRFSAERLKGVDSTLKIQPAKLEDSAVYLCASSIDRGDYQPQHFGDGTRLSIL.

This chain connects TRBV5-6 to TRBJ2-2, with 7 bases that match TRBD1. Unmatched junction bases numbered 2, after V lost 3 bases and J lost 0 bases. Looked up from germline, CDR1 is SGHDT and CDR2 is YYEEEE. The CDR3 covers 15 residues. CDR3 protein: CASSSTGSNTGELFF. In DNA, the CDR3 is TGTGCCAGCAGCTCGACAGGGTCGAACACCGGGGAGCTGTTTTTT.

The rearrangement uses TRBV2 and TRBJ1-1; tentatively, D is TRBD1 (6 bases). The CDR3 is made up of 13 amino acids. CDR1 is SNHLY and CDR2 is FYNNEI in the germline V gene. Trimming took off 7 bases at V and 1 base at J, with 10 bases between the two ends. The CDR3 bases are TGTGCCAGCACCCAAGGGGGGAACACTGAAGCTTTCTTT. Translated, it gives CASTQGGNTEAFF. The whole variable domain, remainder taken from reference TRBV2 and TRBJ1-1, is EPEVTQTPSHQVTQMGQEVILRCVPISNHLYFYWYRQILGQKVEFLVSFYNNEISEKSEIFDDQFSVERPDGSNFTLKIRSTKLEDSAMYFCASTQGGNTEAFFGQGTRLTVV.

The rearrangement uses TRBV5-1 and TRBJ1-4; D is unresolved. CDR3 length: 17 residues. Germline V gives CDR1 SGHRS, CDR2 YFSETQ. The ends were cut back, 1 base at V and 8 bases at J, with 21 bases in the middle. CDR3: CASSLKVKAPVREKLFF. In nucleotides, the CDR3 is TGCGCCAGCAGCTTGAAGGTTAAGGCCCCTGTCAGGGAAAAACTGTTTTTT.

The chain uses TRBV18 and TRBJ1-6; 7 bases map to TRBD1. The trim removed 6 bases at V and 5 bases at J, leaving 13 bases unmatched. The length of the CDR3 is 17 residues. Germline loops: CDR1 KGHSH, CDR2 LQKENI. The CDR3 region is CASSPTGLGANNSPLHF. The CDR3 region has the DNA TGTGCCAGCTCCCCGACAGGGTTGGGGGCGAATAATTCACCCCTCCACTTT.

DNA for the CDR3: TGTGCCAGCAGCGTAGATCCGGACAGGGGTAATCAGCCCCAGCATTTT. This encodes CASSVDPDRGNQPQHF. The V and J genes are TRBV9 and TRBJ1-5; the match to TRBD1 covers 9 bases. V dropped 0 bases and J dropped 4; count of bases not matched to a gene: 5. Germline V lookup: CDR1 SGDLS, CDR2 YYNGEE. This CDR3 has 16 amino acids. Full variable domain (missing parts from reference TRBV9 and TRBJ1-5): DSGVTQTPKHLITATGQRVTLRCSPRSGDLSVYWYQQSLDQGLQFLIQYYNGEERAKGNILERFSAQQFPDLHSELNLSSLELGDSALYFCASSVDPDRGNQPQHFGDGTRLSIL.

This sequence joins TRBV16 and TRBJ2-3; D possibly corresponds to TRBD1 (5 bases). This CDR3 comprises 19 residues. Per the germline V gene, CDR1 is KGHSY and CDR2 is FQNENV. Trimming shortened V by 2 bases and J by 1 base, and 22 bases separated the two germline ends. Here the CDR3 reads CASSQKGINPSEGTDTQYF. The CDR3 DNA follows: TGTGCCAGCAGCCAAAAGGGGATAAACCCTAGTGAGGGCACAGATACGCAGTATTTT.

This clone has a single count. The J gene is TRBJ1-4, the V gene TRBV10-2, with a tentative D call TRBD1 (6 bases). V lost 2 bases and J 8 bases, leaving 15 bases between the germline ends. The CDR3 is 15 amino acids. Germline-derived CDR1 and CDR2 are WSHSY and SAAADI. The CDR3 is CASSERGTGREKLFF. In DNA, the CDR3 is TGCGCCAGCAGTGAGAGAGGAACAGGGCGGGAAAAACTGTTTTTT.

The CDR3 nucleotides are TGTGCCAGCAGCGGGGACAGCTACGAGCAGTACTTC. This codes for CASSGDSYEQYF. The J gene is TRBJ2-7, the V gene TRBV2, with TRBD1 matching 7 bases. The CDR3 runs 12 residues. J lost 3 bases, V lost 6 bases, and 2 bases had no gene match. Germline values: CDR1 SNHLY, CDR2 FYNNEI.

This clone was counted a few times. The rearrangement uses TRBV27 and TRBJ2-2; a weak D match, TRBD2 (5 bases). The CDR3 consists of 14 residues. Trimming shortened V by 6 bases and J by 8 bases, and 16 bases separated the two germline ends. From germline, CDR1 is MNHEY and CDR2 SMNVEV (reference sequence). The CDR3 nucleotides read TGTGCCAGCAGCGGCCAGTCCTCGGGAGGGGAGCTGTTTTTT. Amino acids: CASSGQSSGGELFF.

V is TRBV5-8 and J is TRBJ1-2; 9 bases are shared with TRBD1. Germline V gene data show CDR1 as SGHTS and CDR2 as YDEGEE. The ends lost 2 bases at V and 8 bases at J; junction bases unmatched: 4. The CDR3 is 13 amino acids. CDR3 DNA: TGTGCCAGCAGCTTTCGGGACAGGGAAGGCTACACCTTC. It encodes CASSFRDREGYTF.

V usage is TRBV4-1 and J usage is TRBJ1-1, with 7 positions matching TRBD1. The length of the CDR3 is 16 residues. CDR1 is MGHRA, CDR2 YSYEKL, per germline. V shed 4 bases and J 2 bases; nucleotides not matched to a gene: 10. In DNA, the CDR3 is TGCGCCAGCAGCCGGAAGCCCGGGACAGCAAACACTGAAGCTTTCTTT. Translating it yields CASSRKPGTANTEAFF.

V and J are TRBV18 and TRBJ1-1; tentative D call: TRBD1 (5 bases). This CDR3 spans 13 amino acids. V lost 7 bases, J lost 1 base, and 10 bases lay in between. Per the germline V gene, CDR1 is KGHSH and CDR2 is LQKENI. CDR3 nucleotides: TGTGCCAGCTTACCCGACAGGAACACTGAAGCTTTCTTT. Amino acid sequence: CASLPDRNTEAFF.

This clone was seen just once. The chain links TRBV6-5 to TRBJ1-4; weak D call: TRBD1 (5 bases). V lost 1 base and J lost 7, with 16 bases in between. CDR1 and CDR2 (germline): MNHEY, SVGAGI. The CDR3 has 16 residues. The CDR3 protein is CASSYWGGAGVEKLFF. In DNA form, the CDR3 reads TGTGCCAGCAGTTACTGGGGGGGAGCTGGGGTTGAAAAACTGTTTTTT.

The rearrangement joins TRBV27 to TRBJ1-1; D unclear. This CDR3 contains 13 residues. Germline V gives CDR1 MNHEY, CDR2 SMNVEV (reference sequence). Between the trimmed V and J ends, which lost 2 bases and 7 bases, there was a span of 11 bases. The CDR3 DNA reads TGTGCCAGCAGTTTAGCAGTGGGCCGTGAAGCTTTCTTT. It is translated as CASSLAVGREAFF.

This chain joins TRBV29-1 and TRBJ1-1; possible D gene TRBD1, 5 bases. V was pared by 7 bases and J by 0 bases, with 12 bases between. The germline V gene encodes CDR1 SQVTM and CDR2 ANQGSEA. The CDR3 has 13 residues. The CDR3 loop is CSAAGRMNTEAFF. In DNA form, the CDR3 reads TGCAGCGCCGCGGGACGGATGAACACTGAAGCTTTCTTT.

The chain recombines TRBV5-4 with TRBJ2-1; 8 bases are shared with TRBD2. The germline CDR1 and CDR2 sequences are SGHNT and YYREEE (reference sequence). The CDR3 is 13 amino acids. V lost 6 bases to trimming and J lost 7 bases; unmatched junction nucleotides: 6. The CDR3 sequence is CASTSGRENEQFF. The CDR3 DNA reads TGTGCCAGCACAAGCGGGAGAGAGAATGAGCAGTTCTTC.

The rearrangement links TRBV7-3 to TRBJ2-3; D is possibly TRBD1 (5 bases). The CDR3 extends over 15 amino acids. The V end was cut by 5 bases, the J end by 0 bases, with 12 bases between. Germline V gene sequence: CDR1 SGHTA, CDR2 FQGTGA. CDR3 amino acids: CASSPLGQSTDTQYF. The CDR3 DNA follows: TGTGCCAGCAGCCCCCTGGGGCAGAGCACAGATACGCAGTATTTT.